The 21 T cell receptor beta chains given below trace back to one sample, sequenced in a study of T-cell memory formation after mild COVID-19. One entry per CDR3 protein results from TCRdb running MiXCR on the 5' RACE reads. The sample includes about 450,000 distinct CDR3 sequences, about a quarter of them seen just once. The specimen sequenced was PBMCs or a T cell subset sorted from them (not recorded which). These receptor sequences come from an adult woman who had mild COVID-19 (a few samples of this study predate the infection). Cell type and time point are not known.

The rearrangement links TRBV7-8 to TRBJ1-2; the D gene is possibly TRBD1 (6 bases). The CDR3 is 13 amino acids. The ends were cut back, 5 bases at V and 4 bases at J, with 11 bases in the middle. The germline V gene encodes CDR1 SGHVS and CDR2 FQNEAQ. Here the CDR3 reads CASSRRDTYGYTF. Here the CDR3 DNA reads TGTGCCAGCAGCAGGCGGGACACCTATGGCTACACCTTC.

This clonotype was seen only a few times. The V call is TRBV6-5, the J call TRBJ2-7; 9 nucleotides match TRBD1. The germline V gene has CDR1 MNHEY and CDR2 SVGAGI. Trimming cost V 6 bases and J 2 bases; bases outside gene matches: 8. The CDR3 contains 15 residues. CDR3 nucleotide sequence: TGTGCCAGCAGGAGAAAGACAGGGGGGCCCTACGAGCAGTACTTC. This sequence encodes CASRRKTGGPYEQYF.

CDR3 region: CASSLRTSGRGDEQFF. The CDR3 DNA sequence: TGTGCCAGCAGCCTTCGGACTAGCGGGAGAGGTGATGAGCAGTTCTTC. The chain employs TRBV11-1 and TRBJ2-1; 13 bases are shared with TRBD2. Germline V gives CDR1 SGHAT, CDR2 FQDESV (reference sequence). V dropped 5 bases and J dropped 8; count of bases not matched to a gene: 9. This CDR3 is 16 amino acids long.

V and J are TRBV3-1 and TRBJ1-1, with D unresolved. The CDR3 is 14 residues long. CDR1 LGHDT and CDR2 YNNKEL come from the germline V gene (reference sequence). Trimming stripped 1 base from V and 6 bases from J, with 12 bases between. The CDR3 DNA reads TGTGCCAGCAGCCAAGGTAAGATGAGGGCTGAAGCTTTCTTT. Its translation is CASSQGKMRAEAFF.

The CDR3 here is CASSQDAVSGRLKNIQYF. CDR3 nucleotide sequence: TGTGCCAGCAGCCAAGATGCCGTTAGCGGGAGGCTCAAAAACATTCAGTACTTC. The chain uses TRBV4-2 and TRBJ2-4; 10 bases are shared with TRBD2. The germline CDR1 and CDR2 sequences are LGHNA and YNFKEQ. The junction had 8 bases not matched to a gene; V was cut back by 0 bases and J by 3 bases. The CDR3 length is 18 residues.

This clonotype appeared a few times. The chain recombines TRBV7-3 with TRBJ2-3; D call uncertain. There are 14 residues in the CDR3. The V gene's germline CDR1 is SGHTA and CDR2 FQGTGA. Trimming took off 2 bases at V and 3 bases at J, with 9 bases between the two ends. The CDR3 DNA sequence: TGTGCCAGCAGCTTATCATCGGAAACAGATACGCAGTATTTT. Translating gives CASSLSSETDTQYF.

The rearrangement links TRBV20-1 to TRBJ2-1; D may be TRBD1 (7 bases). V was clipped by 8 bases and J by 6 bases, with 20 bases between them. CDR1 is DFQATT and CDR2 is SNEGSKA in the germline V gene (reference sequence). The CDR3 runs 14 residues. This CDR3 reads CSCQGGPSFNEQFF. Written as DNA, the CDR3 is TGCAGTTGCCAGGGGGGCCCGAGTTTCAATGAGCAGTTCTTC.

There are a few counts of this clonotype. CDR3 region: CASSLGGLFYNEQFF. The DNA for the CDR3 is TGTGCCAGCAGTCTAGGGGGCCTCTTCTACAATGAGCAGTTCTTC. The chain recombines TRBV6-5 with TRBJ2-1; the match to TRBD1 covers 7 bases. V was pared by 5 bases and J by 3 bases, with 7 bases of the junction left unmatched. CDR1 and CDR2 (germline): MNHEY, SVGAGI. The CDR3 is 15 residues long.

Regarding this clonotype: Compared with germline, one end of the junction differs, possibly owing to a read error. The chain is built from TRBV27 and TRBJ2-7; TRBD1 aligns across 7 bases. CDR3 size: 12 residues. Germline V CDR1 and CDR2: MNHEY, SMNVEV (reference sequence). The CDR3 sequence is CTSSLEGQEQYF. The CDR3 coding sequence is TGCACCAGCAGTTTAGAGGGACAGGAGCAGTACTTC.

This clonotype was recorded many times. The chain combines TRBV7-3 with TRBJ2-2, with D unclear. Deletions cut 1 base from V and 4 bases from J, with 10 bases between. In germline, CDR1 is SGHTA, CDR2 FQGTGA. This CDR3 comprises 15 residues. The CDR3 nucleotides read TGTGCCAGCAGCTTAAGGCCAGCTTTCACCGGGGAGCTGTTTTTT. It translates to CASSLRPAFTGELFF.

Only a few counts were recorded for this clonotype. V gene TRBV12-3 or TRBV12-4 combines with J gene TRBJ1-2; TRBD1 matches at 9 bases. The V gene end was trimmed by 4 bases and the J gene end by 9 bases; junction bases not matched to a gene: 6. This CDR3 region has 13 residues. Here the CDR3 DNA reads TGTGCCAGCAGTTGGACAGGGGAGAGTAGCTACACCTTC. This codes for CASSWTGESSYTF.

This clonotype was seen a handful of times. V usage is TRBV5-1 and J usage is TRBJ2-5; D is unresolved. Germline CDR1 is SGHRS and CDR2 is YFSETQ. V gave up 0 bases and J gave up 1 base, with 7 bases separating them. CDR3 length equals 14 residues. This CDR3 reads CASSLANGQETQYF. The CDR3 nucleotides read TGCGCCAGCAGCTTGGCGAACGGCCAAGAGACCCAGTACTTC. The whole variable domain, remainder taken from reference TRBV5-1 and TRBJ2-5, is KAGVTQTPRYLIKTRGQQVTLSCSPISGHRSVSWYQQTPGQGLQFLFEYFSETQRNKGNFPGRFSGRQFSNSRSEMNVSTLELGDSALYLCASSLANGQETQYFGPGTRLLVL.

This chain joins TRBV29-1 and TRBJ2-3, with 10 bases fitting TRBD2. With 8 bases clipped from V and 5 bases from J, the junction kept 7 bases outside the gene matches. Germline lookup yields CDR1 SQVTM and CDR2 ANQGSEA. CDR3 length equals 13 residues. The CDR3 spells CSCLAGDLDTQYF. In DNA form, the CDR3 reads TGCAGCTGCCTAGCGGGGGATCTAGATACGCAGTATTTT.

This clonotype has more than one count but fewer than ten. The rearrangement uses TRBV7-2 and TRBJ2-1, with 8 bases that match TRBD2. There are 16 residues in the CDR3. V dropped 4 bases and J dropped 7; count of bases not matched to a gene: 12. CDR1 SGHTA and CDR2 FQGNSA come from the germline V gene. As DNA, the CDR3 is TGTGCCAGCAGCTCCCGAGCGGGAGTATGGGGGAATGAGCAGTTCTTC. Encoded protein: CASSSRAGVWGNEQFF.

The genes are TRBV11-1 and TRBJ2-1; D remains ambiguous. V shed 5 bases and J shed 10 bases, with 18 bases lying between them. Looked up from germline, CDR1 is SGHAT and CDR2 is FQDESV (reference sequence). This CDR3 is built from 14 residues. CDR3: CASSQNYRTGEQFF. The CDR3 DNA reads TGTGCCAGCAGCCAAAATTATAGGACCGGAGAGCAGTTCTTC.

The chain employs TRBV5-1 and TRBJ2-4; no clear D gene. Germline assignment: CDR1 SGHRS and CDR2 YFSETQ. Trimming stripped 1 base from V and 0 bases from J, with 5 bases between. The CDR3 is 14 amino acids. The DNA for the CDR3 is TGCGCCAGCAGCTTGAATCTAGCCAAAAACATTCAGTACTTC. Protein product: CASSLNLAKNIQYF.

V gene TRBV18 combines with J gene TRBJ2-1; D not certain. Trimming took off 3 bases at V and 0 bases at J, with 9 bases between the two ends. Germline-derived CDR1 and CDR2 are KGHSH and LQKENI. The CDR3 has 15 residues. The CDR3 region is CASSPYLSSYNEQFF. The CDR3 DNA sequence: TGTGCCAGCTCACCCTACCTAAGCTCCTACAATGAGCAGTTCTTC.

The chain employs TRBV1 and TRBJ2-2. TRBV1 is assigned pseudogene status. This CDR3 contains 14 residues. CDR3 DNA: TGCACCAGCAGCCAAGATTTAACGGGCGGGGAGCTGTTTTTT. Protein sequence: CTSSQDLTGGELFF.

CDR3 sequence: CSASLRGHEQYF. DNA for the CDR3: TGCAGTGCTAGTCTAAGGGGCCACGAGCAGTACTTC. V usage is TRBV20-1 and J usage is TRBJ2-7; tentative D call: TRBD1 (5 bases). V was cut by 3 bases and J by 5 bases, with 11 bases left in between. The CDR3 is 12 residues long. Germline V gives CDR1 DFQATT, CDR2 SNEGSKA (reference sequence).

The J gene is TRBJ2-3, the V gene TRBV14, with 10 bases aligning to TRBD2. The CDR3 totals 16 residues. Looked up from germline, CDR1 is SGHDN and CDR2 is FVKESK. Losses at the gene ends were 2 bases for V and 5 bases for J; bases not matched to a gene: 7. As DNA, the CDR3 is TGTGCCAGCAGCCAAAGTTTTCGGACTAGCGGAGATACGCAGTATTTT. This translates into CASSQSFRTSGDTQYF.

The chain employs TRBV6-5 and TRBJ1-1; no clear D gene. Germline-derived CDR1 and CDR2 are MNHEY and SVGAGI. V was trimmed by 6 bases and J by 2 bases, leaving 13 bases between them. This CDR3 is built from 14 residues. The CDR3 reads CASRYTTFNTEAFF. As DNA, the CDR3 is TGTGCCAGCAGGTACACGACATTTAACACTGAAGCTTTCTTT.